This is a list of T cell receptor beta chains from one sample in a study of OX40 agonist ivuxolimab in advanced cancers. The table came from immunoSEQ multiplex PCR; TCRdb's copy has only in-frame clones and leaves some out. The repertoire includes 55,000 to 80,000 clones, roughly 86% of them detected once, and 9.8% sits in the top ten. The specimen was CD4+ or CD8+ T cells sorted from blood, collected in a trial of the OX40 agonist ivuxolimab. These receptor sequences come from an adult with an advanced solid tumor such as melanoma, head and neck, liver or kidney cancer. Both conserved end residues are part of each CDR3. The D gene is left open where the match is weak. Clone size is stated in some rows and not others, as once, few, many or a class when expanded.

length: 13; V: TRBV7-6; J: TRBJ2-7; D: .; size: .; CDR3: CASSPGPNYEQYF; DNA: TGTGCCAGCAGCCCTGGACCTAACTACGAGCAGTACTTC
length: 15; V: TRBV4-1; J: TRBJ1-5; D: .; size: .; CDR3: CASSQDRVSNQPQHF; DNA: TGCGCCAGCAGCCAAGACAGGGTATCGAATCAGCCCCAGCATTTT
length: 15; V: TRBV2; J: TRBJ2-5; D: .; size: .; CDR3: CASSAEGGGVETQYF; DNA: TGTGCCAGCAGTGCGGAAGGGGGCGGGGTGGAGACCCAGTACTTC
length: 15; V: TRBV5-1; J: TRBJ2-2; D: .; size: .; CDR3: CASSHGQTNTGELFF; DNA: TGCGCCAGCAGCCACGGACAGACGAACACCGGGGAGCTGTTTTTT
length: 14; V: TRBV2; J: TRBJ1-2; D: TRBD1; size: .; CDR3: CASKPDRVNYGYTF; DNA: TGTGCCAGCAAACCCGACAGGGTCAACTATGGCTACACCTTC
length: 12; V: TRBV10-3; J: TRBJ2-7; D: TRBD1; size: .; CDR3: CATGTGTYEQYF; DNA: TGTGCCACCGGGACAGGAACCTACGAGCAGTACTTC
length: 13; V: TRBV7-9; J: TRBJ2-1; D: .; size: .; CDR3: CASSPPDDNEQFF; DNA: TGTGCCAGCAGCCCCCCGGACGACAATGAGCAGTTCTTC
length: 14; V: TRBV6-5; J: TRBJ1-3; D: TRBD1; size: .; CDR3: CASSPGTAGNTIYF; DNA: TGTGCCAGCAGTCCTGGGACAGCTGGAAACACCATATATTTT
length: 17; V: TRBV21-1; J: TRBJ2-2; D: .; size: .; CDR3: CASSKKRSSSNTGELFF; DNA: TGTGCCAGCAGCAAAAAAAGGTCGAGTTCGAACACCGGGGAGCTGTTTTTT
length: 15; V: TRBV2; J: TRBJ2-3; D: TRBD2; size: .; CDR3: CASSEFGTSADTQYF; DNA: TGTGCCAGCAGTGAGTTCGGGACTAGCGCAGATACGCAGTATTTT
length: 15; V: TRBV5-1; J: TRBJ2-2; D: .; size: .; CDR3: CASSRNGVATGELFF; DNA: TGCGCCAGCAGCCGTAACGGGGTCGCCACCGGGGAGCTGTTTTTT
length: 15; V: TRBV4-3; J: TRBJ2-5; D: TRBD2; size: few; CDR3: CASSQSGLAEETQYF; DNA: TGCGCCAGCAGCCAGTCGGGACTAGCGGAAGAGACCCAGTACTTC
length: 13; V: TRBV7-9; J: TRBJ1-4; D: .; size: .; CDR3: CASSSQEIQKLFF; DNA: TGTGCCAGCAGCTCCCAGGAGATCCAAAAACTGTTTTTT
length: 17; V: TRBV4-3; J: TRBJ2-7; D: TRBD2; size: .; CDR3: CASSQGPLAGSSYEQYF; DNA: TGCGCCAGCAGCCAAGGACCACTAGCGGGGAGCTCCTACGAGCAGTACTTC
length: 15; V: TRBV7-2; J: TRBJ2-7; D: TRBD2; size: .; CDR3: CASSPRLAGQLEQYF; DNA: TGTGCCAGCAGCCCGAGACTAGCGGGGCAACTAGAGCAGTACTTC
length: 14; V: TRBV11-1; J: TRBJ1-2; D: .; size: .; CDR3: CASSMRYNGYGYTF; DNA: TGTGCCAGCAGCATGAGGTACAACGGGTATGGCTACACCTTC
length: 13; V: TRBV6-6; J: TRBJ2-5; D: .; size: medium-sized; CDR3: CASSYAGQETQYF; DNA: TGTGCCAGCAGTTACGCCGGCCAAGAGACCCAGTACTTC
length: 14; V: TRBV5-4; J: TRBJ2-1; D: .; size: .; CDR3: CASSSQTDGNEQFF; DNA: TGTGCCAGCAGCTCCCAGACAGACGGCAATGAGCAGTTCTTC
length: 16; V: TRBV2; J: TRBJ2-1; D: TRBD2; size: .; CDR3: CASSQYLAGGQGEQFF; DNA: TGTGCCAGCAGCCAATATTTAGCGGGAGGGCAGGGTGAGCAGTTCTTC
length: 15; V: TRBV27; J: TRBJ1-2; D: TRBD1; size: .; CDR3: CASSPGQGRGRGYTF; DNA: TGTGCCAGCAGTCCGGGACAGGGACGGGGTCGAGGCTACACCTTC
length: 13; V: TRBV5-4; J: TRBJ2-1; D: TRBD1; size: .; CDR3: CASSLDRGNEQFF; DNA: TGTGCCAGCAGCTTGGACAGGGGGAACGAGCAGTTCTTC
length: 16; V: TRBV11-1; J: TRBJ2-3; D: TRBD2; size: .; CDR3: CASSLGTSGRPDTQYF; DNA: TGTGCCAGCAGCTTAGGGACTAGCGGGAGACCAGATACGCAGTATTTT
length: 14; V: TRBV11-3; J: TRBJ2-7; D: .; size: .; CDR3: CASSLGGSTREQYF; DNA: TGTGCCAGCAGCTTAGGGGGATCGACCCGCGAGCAGTACTTC
length: 13; V: TRBV29-1; J: TRBJ2-2; D: TRBD1; size: once; CDR3: CSGGQGVAGELFF; DNA: TGCAGCGGGGGACAGGGGGTGGCCGGGGAGCTGTTTTTT
length: 16; V: TRBV6-6; J: TRBJ2-2; D: TRBD1; size: .; CDR3: CASHHAGQGKTGELFF; DNA: TGTGCCAGCCACCACGCGGGACAGGGAAAGACCGGGGAGCTGTTTTTT
length: 14; V: TRBV2; J: TRBJ1-5; D: .; size: .; CDR3: CASSGGHMDQPQHF; DNA: TGTGCCAGCAGTGGGGGGCATATGGATCAGCCCCAGCATTTT
length: 15; V: TRBV28; J: TRBJ1-5; D: .; size: .; CDR3: CASSPEGLSNQPQHF; DNA: TGTGCCAGCAGTCCCGAGGGGTTGAGCAATCAGCCCCAGCATTTT
length: 15; V: TRBV2; J: TRBJ1-5; D: .; size: .; CDR3: CASSEWGQFNQPQHF; DNA: TGTGCCAGCAGTGAATGGGGTCAGTTCAATCAGCCCCAGCATTTT
length: 16; V: TRBV5-1; J: TRBJ2-7; D: TRBD2; size: .; CDR3: CASSLEPLAGVDEQYF; DNA: TGCGCCAGCAGCTTAGAGCCACTAGCGGGGGTGGACGAGCAGTACTTC
length: 14; V: TRBV5-4; J: TRBJ1-1; D: TRBD1; size: .; CDR3: CASSFGQGYTEAFF; DNA: TGTGCCAGCAGCTTTGGACAGGGGTACACTGAAGCTTTCTTT
length: 11; V: TRBV25-1; J: TRBJ1-1; D: .; size: few; CDR3: CASSASRSLVF; DNA: TGTGCCAGCAGTGCTTCGCGTAGTTTGGTCTTT
length: 16; V: TRBV5-4; J: TRBJ1-5; D: TRBD1; size: .; CDR3: CASSLQGRHSNQPQHF; DNA: TGCGCCAGCAGCTTACAGGGGCGTCATAGCAATCAGCCCCAGCATTTT
length: 13; V: TRBV2; J: TRBJ1-1; D: .; size: once; CDR3: CASSEGMGTEAFF; DNA: TGTGCCAGCAGTGAAGGGATGGGCACTGAAGCTTTCTTT
length: 15; V: TRBV10-3; J: TRBJ2-7; D: TRBD2; size: .; CDR3: CAISEGSGASYEQYF; DNA: TGTGCCATCAGTGAAGGTAGCGGGGCATCCTACGAGCAGTACTTC
length: 15; V: TRBV5-1; J: TRBJ1-1; D: .; size: .; CDR3: CASSLEAGAGTEAFF; DNA: TGCGCCAGCAGCTTGGAGGCAGGGGCGGGCACTGAAGCTTTCTTT
length: 12; V: TRBV11-2; J: TRBJ2-7; D: .; size: .; CDR3: CASSFTVGEQYF; DNA: TGTGCCAGCAGCTTTACGGTGGGGGAGCAGTACTTC
length: 13; V: TRBV6-6; J: TRBJ2-2; D: .; size: .; CDR3: CASRHANTGELFF; DNA: TGTGCCAGTAGACACGCGAACACCGGGGAGCTGTTTTTT
length: 16; V: TRBV14; J: TRBJ2-3; D: .; size: .; CDR3: CASSQSGGARTDTQYF; DNA: TGTGCCAGCAGCCAATCAGGAGGGGCCCGCACAGATACGCAGTATTTT